What follows describes a single T cell receptor beta chain. Its antigen remains unknown. The use of a sample-barcoded 5' primer and a J-beta primer mix characterized a second PCR of roughly 7 to 11 cycles. One entry per CDR3 protein results from TCRdb running MiXCR on the 5' RACE reads. The data hold roughly 570,000 distinct CDR3 sequences, with 27% observed a single time. This specimen belongs to a study of blood T cells in healthy people across ages. Turning to the study itself: Template switching captured about one barcoded beta molecule per two T cells.

Germline CDR1 and CDR2: LGHNA and YNFKEQ. CDR3 size: 15 residues. The V end lost 6 bases, the J end lost 0 bases, and 12 bases lay between the germline ends. Study results and limitations: The study found more naive CD4+ cells and higher diversity in long-lived than aged donors. Observed TCR beta diversity showed a strong correlation with the percentage of naive T cells as measured by flow cytometry. Unsorted PBMCs prevented conclusive naive versus antigen-experienced comparison.

The receptor's source is a woman in her 70s in good health. The sequenced material came from blood. The chain employs TRBV4-2 and TRBJ2-4; D not certain. The CDR3 spells CASREGPIAKNIQYF. The CDR3, as DNA: TGTGCCAGCAGAGAAGGGCCGATAGCCAAAAACATTCAGTACTTC.